The 23 T cell receptor beta chains presented below share a single source sample, sequenced in a study of CD8 T cells in ankylosing spondylitis. TCRdb re-called the 5' RACE reads with MiXCR, one entry per CDR3 protein. This table has roughly 230,000 distinct CDR3 sequences, 10% appearing once. Sequences were obtained from blood, either unsorted or a sorted T cell fraction (not recorded which). Receptors were obtained from a male donor with ankylosing spondylitis or in good health (not recorded which).

This clonotype came up many times. CDR3 region: CASSFNAGRDYGYTF. The CDR3 bases are TGTGCCAGCAGTTTTAACGCGGGCAGGGACTATGGCTACACCTTC. The gene calls are TRBV12-3 or TRBV12-4 and TRBJ1-2; the D gene is possibly TRBD1 (5 bases). The ends were cut back, 3 bases at V and 3 bases at J, with 14 bases in the middle. This CDR3 has 15 amino acids.

In its sample, this clonotype was seen many times. The genes are TRBV23-1 and TRBJ2-4, with TRBD1 matching 8 bases. TRBV23-1 is reported as an ORF; its role is uncertain. V lost 7 bases, J lost 1 base, and 6 bases stayed unmatched. The CDR3 runs to 15 residues. CDR3 loop: CASKPDREAKNIQYF. DNA for the CDR3: TGCGCCAGCAAACCGGACAGGGAGGCCAAAAACATTCAGTACTTC.

Ten or more counts support this clonotype. This chain links TRBV10-3 with TRBJ2-1; D may be TRBD2 (6 bases). The germline V and J ends were trimmed by 7 bases and 8 bases, with 15 bases remaining between them. Looked up from germline, CDR1 is ENHRY and CDR2 is SYGVKD. The CDR3 is made up of 13 amino acids. This CDR3 is CAITRLVSDEQFF. In DNA form, the CDR3 reads TGTGCCATCACTCGACTAGTTTCTGATGAGCAGTTCTTC.

This clonotype has a count of ten or more. The chain is built from TRBV6-4 and TRBJ2-7, with 10 bases identical to TRBD2. The germline V gene encodes CDR1 MRHNA and CDR2 SNTAGT. V lost 5 bases and J lost 3; bases outside the gene matches: 10. This CDR3 spans 16 amino acids. CDR3 protein: CASSRRTGTSDYEQYF. CDR3 in DNA: TGTGCCAGCAGTCGACGTACCGGGACTAGCGACTACGAGCAGTACTTC.

There are many counts of this clonotype. The V and J genes are TRBV21-1 and TRBJ2-7; no check of the table's D call, TRBD1, against the DNA was made. TRBV21-1 is given as a pseudogene. There are 13 residues in the CDR3. The CDR3 protein is CASPRDRDYEQYF. The CDR3, as DNA: TGTGCCAGCCCCCGGGACAGAGACTACGAGCAGTACTTC.

This clonotype was counted many times. V is TRBV7-2 and J is TRBJ2-2; TRBD1 matches at 7 bases. V was clipped by 8 bases and J by 2 bases; unmatched bases: 11. Germline assignment: CDR1 SGHTA and CDR2 FQGNSA. The CDR3 contains 16 residues. This CDR3 reads CASDRAGGFNTGELFF. CDR3 in DNA: TGTGCCAGCGATAGAGCAGGGGGATTCAACACCGGGGAGCTGTTTTTT.

This clonotype was recorded many times. The J gene is TRBJ1-2, the V gene TRBV4-1; perhaps TRBD1 as D (5 bases). CDR1 and CDR2 from the germline V gene are MGHRA and YSYEKL. The V gene lost 4 bases and the J gene lost 8 bases, with 17 bases spanning the gap. CDR3 length: 14 residues. The CDR3 loop is CASSPTGTTGGYTF. Written as DNA, the CDR3 is TGCGCCAGCAGCCCGACCGGGACCACTGGGGGCTACACCTTC.

This clonotype was observed many times. The CDR3: CASSQDLRGSSYNEQFF. The CDR3 coding sequence is TGCGCCAGCAGCCAAGATCTCAGGGGGAGCTCCTACAATGAGCAGTTCTTC. The chain has TRBV4-1 and TRBJ2-1, with 7 bases matching TRBD1. CDR1 is MGHRA, CDR2 YSYEKL, per germline. V lost 0 bases and J lost 0; bases outside the gene matches: 5. The length of the CDR3 is 17 residues.

This clonotype has ten or more counts. The chain recombines TRBV7-2 with TRBJ2-3; possible D gene TRBD1, 6 bases. Looked up from germline, CDR1 is SGHTA and CDR2 is FQGNSA. This CDR3 has 16 amino acids. With 4 bases removed from V and 3 bases from J, the gap between germline ends came to 17 bases. The CDR3 here is CASSSPGQFGTDTQYF. CDR3 nucleotides: TGTGCCAGCAGCTCCCCCGGACAGTTTGGGACAGATACGCAGTATTTT. Complete variable domain (other parts from reference TRBV7-2 and TRBJ2-3): GAGVSQSPSNKVTEKGKDVELRCDPISGHTALYWYRQSLGQGLEFLIYFQGNSAPDKSGLPSDRFSAERTGGSVSTLTIQRTQQEDSAVYLCASSSPGQFGTDTQYFGPGTRLTVL.

This clonotype was picked up many times. The rearrangement uses TRBV20-1 and TRBJ2-1; 13 nucleotides match TRBD2. The germline gives CDR1 DFQATT, CDR2 SNEGSKA (reference sequence). J was trimmed by 0 bases and V by 5 bases; bases with no gene match: 7. The CDR3 length is 17 residues. CDR3 DNA: TGCAGTGCTTCCGGGACTAGCGGGACTTTCTCCTACAATGAGCAGTTCTTC. Its protein is CSASGTSGTFSYNEQFF.

The table lists this clonotype with many counts. The chain joins TRBV6-5 to TRBJ1-2; no firm D call. Germline assignment: CDR1 MNHEY and CDR2 SVGAGI. V gave up 0 bases and J gave up 4 bases, with 12 bases separating them. The CDR3 contains 15 residues. The CDR3 region has the DNA TGTGCCAGCAGTTACTCTCAGAGGGCAAGCTATGGCTACACCTTC. This codes for CASSYSQRASYGYTF.

The chain has TRBV20-1 and TRBJ2-1, with 12 bases aligning to TRBD2. CDR3 size: 15 residues. Germline lookup yields CDR1 DFQATT and CDR2 SNEGSKA (reference sequence). V shed 2 bases and J 7 bases; nucleotides not matched to a gene: 6. CDR3 DNA: TGCAGTGCTAGACTAGCGGGAGGGCCGAATAATGAGCAGTTCTTC. Residues: CSARLAGGPNNEQFF.

Many counts were recorded for this clonotype. The J gene is TRBJ2-1, the V gene TRBV29-1; D remains unclear. Germline CDR1 is SQVTM and CDR2 is ANQGSEA. V was clipped by 6 bases and J by 0 bases, with 12 bases between them. The CDR3 has 14 amino acids. CDR3 nucleotide sequence: TGCAGCGTGGACGGGTGGAGCTCCTACAATGAGCAGTTCTTC. Protein sequence: CSVDGWSSYNEQFF.

This chain uses TRBV4-2 with TRBJ2-2, with D uncertain. The ends were cut back, 2 bases at V and 0 bases at J, with 10 bases in the middle. CDR3 length equals 16 residues. Germline V gene sequence: CDR1 LGHNA, CDR2 YNFKEQ. The chain's CDR3 is CASSQTQKTNTGELFF. CDR3 nucleotide sequence: TGTGCCAGCAGCCAAACCCAGAAAACGAACACCGGGGAGCTGTTTTTT.

The chain is built from TRBV20-1 and TRBJ2-1; 11 bases line up with TRBD2. CDR1 is DFQATT, CDR2 SNEGSKA, per germline (reference sequence). The CDR3 contains 14 residues. V gave up 5 bases and J gave up 4 bases; unmatched junction bases: 4. In nucleotides, the CDR3 is TGCAGTGCTCTTAGCGGGAGGGAATACAATGAGCAGTTCTTC. It codes for CSALSGREYNEQFF.

The table lists this clonotype with many counts. V usage is TRBV6-6 and J usage is TRBJ2-3, with D perhaps TRBD1 or TRBD2 (6 bases each). From germline, CDR1 is MNHNY and CDR2 SVGAGI (reference sequence). CDR3 length: 20 amino acids. Trimming left V 2 bases short and J 6 bases short, with 30 bases between. CDR3 sequence reads: CASSYPSGNEGDSSGDTQYF. The DNA for the CDR3 is TGTGCCAGCAGTTACCCGTCAGGGAATGAGGGGGACTCTAGTGGGGATACGCAGTATTTT.

Ten or more counts support this clonotype. The chain joins TRBV4-1 to TRBJ2-7; perhaps TRBD2 as D (5 bases). The germline V gene encodes CDR1 MGHRA and CDR2 YSYEKL. The CDR3 covers 12 residues. V lost 3 bases and J lost 4, with 7 bases in between. CDR3 protein: CASSQSGYEQYF. The CDR3 DNA reads TGCGCCAGCAGCCAGTCGGGGTACGAGCAGTACTTC.

This clonotype has at least ten counts. V usage is TRBV5-1 and J usage is TRBJ2-1; D gene uncertain. CDR3 length equals 15 residues. V gave up 3 bases and J gave up 7 bases, with 17 bases separating them. Germline V lookup: CDR1 SGHRS, CDR2 YFSETQ. CDR3 sequence: CASSYLPIGDNEQFF. The CDR3 nucleotides read TGCGCCAGCAGCTATCTGCCCATTGGGGATAATGAGCAGTTCTTC.

This chain uses TRBV18 with TRBJ2-1; D is uncertain. Germline loops: CDR1 KGHSH, CDR2 LQKENI. V lost 0 bases to trimming and J lost 4 bases, with 19 bases between them. This CDR3 has 18 amino acids. CDR3 region: CASSPPMSGQLSYNEQFF. The CDR3 bases are TGTGCCAGCTCACCACCAATGTCCGGGCAGCTTTCATACAATGAGCAGTTCTTC.

This sequence joins TRBV20-1 and TRBJ2-5, with D perhaps matching TRBD1 or TRBD2 (6 bases each). The CDR3 runs to 12 residues. Looked up from germline, CDR1 is DFQATT and CDR2 is SNEGSKA (reference sequence). Trimming stripped 2 bases from V and 5 bases from J, with 9 bases between. The CDR3 nucleotides are TGCAGTGCTAGAAAGGGGGGTGAGACCCAGTACTTC. It codes for CSARKGGETQYF.

As DNA, the CDR3 is TGTGCCAGCAGCTACCAGTGGGGACAGGGACTGGAGCTGTTTTTT. Residues: CASSYQWGQGLELFF. The rearrangement links TRBV5-5 to TRBJ2-2; TRBD1 agrees at 9 bases. CDR1 and CDR2 (germline): SGHKS, YYEKEE (reference sequence). V shed 3 bases, J shed 10 bases, and the junction held 10 bases outside the gene matches. The CDR3 runs to 15 residues.

This clonotype was counted a few times. The chain couples TRBV4-1 to TRBJ1-2, with a possible D match to TRBD1 (6 bases). Trimming removed 0 bases from V and 4 bases from J, with 18 bases in between. The germline CDR1 and CDR2 sequences are MGHRA and YSYEKL. CDR3 length equals 17 residues. CDR3 in DNA: TGCGCCAGCAGCCAAGAGCCCTACAGGGTTCAACGCTATGGCTACACCTTC. Translating it yields CASSQEPYRVQRYGYTF.

Many counts were recorded for this clonotype. The chain has TRBV3-1 and TRBJ2-7; TRBD2 matches at 10 bases. This CDR3 contains 17 residues. Unmatched junction bases numbered 8, after V lost 3 bases and J lost 0 bases. Germline CDR1 reads LGHDT; CDR2 reads YNNKEL (reference sequence). The CDR3 DNA reads as TGTGCCAGCAGCCACCCCAAACTAGCGGGGAGCTCCTACGAGCAGTACTTC. This encodes CASSHPKLAGSSYEQYF.